The clone carrying this TCR beta chain was found many times. The antigen is not known. V dropped 1 base and J dropped 5 bases, with 15 bases sitting between them. The CDR3 totals 15 residues. CDR1 SEHNR and CDR2 FQNEAQ come from the germline V gene (reference sequence). The sample's time point: newly diagnosed GD, antithyroid drugs for less than 3 months. RNA extracted from PBMCs served as the sequencing template. These data come from a study of regulatory T cells in long-lasting Graves disease. Overall study: Patients with new Graves' disease had used antithyroid drugs below 3 months.

CDR3 regions were amplified by Arm-PCR using iRepertoire HTBI primers to build TCR beta libraries. As handled by the study authors: About 62 TRBV and 11 to 15 TRBJ segments were identified across samples. TCRdb reanalysed the multiplex PCR reads using MiXCR and keeps one entry per CDR3 protein. TCRdb's processing, not the authors', yielded these V and J calls. Of 680,000 or so distinct CDR3 sequences listed, approximately 15% are singletons. Regarding the study as a whole: TRBV28, TRBJ1-2 and TRBJ2-5 were favored in persistent disease.

The same data also went into a second study, on T cells in Graves' hyperthyroidism and ophthalmopathy.

V usage is TRBV7-9 and J usage is TRBJ2-7, with D maybe TRBD1 (5 bases). This receptor was identified in a woman aged 25 to 39 with Graves disease. The sample here was peripheral blood mononuclear cells (PBMCs), taken at new diagnosis, from a patient treated with antithyroid drugs. The CDR3 DNA reads as TGTGCCAGCAGCTTAGGCTCGGCAGGGATCAACGAGCAGTACTTC. Its protein product is CASSLGSAGINEQYF.